This T cell receptor beta chain derives from a study of blood T cells in healthy people across ages. General observations from the study: In older individuals, TCR beta diversity per million T cells was lower, falling roughly linearly with age.

This clonotype has only a few counts. Antigen: not known. Through a sample-barcoded 5' primer and a J-beta primer mix, a second PCR was run for roughly 6 to 12 cycles. Paired-end reads containing CDR3 totaled no fewer than 2.5 million for each sample. TCRdb reprocessed the 5' RACE reads via MiXCR and lists one record per CDR3 protein. Counted here are some 1.5 million distinct CDR3 sequences, approximately 28% occurring once; the ten biggest clones make up roughly 8.2%. CDR1 DFQATT and CDR2 SNEGSKA come from the germline V gene (reference sequence). The CDR3 extends over 14 amino acids. V lost 3 bases and J lost 3, with 12 bases in between.

The V gene is TRBV20-1, the J gene TRBJ1-5, with a possible D match to TRBD1 (5 bases). Sequences were obtained from blood. This TCR was sampled from a woman between 25 and 40 years old in good health. The CDR3, as DNA: TGCAGTGCTAGTCGTCAGGGCGTCAATCAGCCCCAGCATTTT. Protein product: CSASRQGVNQPQHF.